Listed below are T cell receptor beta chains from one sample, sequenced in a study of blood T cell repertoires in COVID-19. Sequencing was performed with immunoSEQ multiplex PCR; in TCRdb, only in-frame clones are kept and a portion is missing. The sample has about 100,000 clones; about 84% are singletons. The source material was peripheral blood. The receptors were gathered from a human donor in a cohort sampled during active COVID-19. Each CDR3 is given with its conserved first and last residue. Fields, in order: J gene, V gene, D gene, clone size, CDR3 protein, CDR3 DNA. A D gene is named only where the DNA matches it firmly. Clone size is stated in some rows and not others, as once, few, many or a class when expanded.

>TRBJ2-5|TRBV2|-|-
CASKDAGASGETQYF
TGTGCCAGTAAAGACGCGGGGGCCTCGGGAGAGACCCAGTACTTC
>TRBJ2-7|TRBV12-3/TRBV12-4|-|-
CASSLRLEQYF
TGTGCCAGCAGTCTACGACTAGAGCAGTACTTC
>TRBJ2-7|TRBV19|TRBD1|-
CASSEQGAEEQYF
TGTGCCAGTAGCGAACAGGGGGCCGAAGAGCAGTACTTC
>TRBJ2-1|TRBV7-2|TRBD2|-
CASRRTSGTPYNEQFF
TGTGCCAGCAGACGGACTAGCGGGACCCCCTACAATGAGCAGTTCTTC
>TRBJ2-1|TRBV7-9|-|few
CASSPRGGGFNEQFF
TGTGCCAGCAGCCCCCGGGGAGGGGGATTCAATGAGCAGTTCTTC
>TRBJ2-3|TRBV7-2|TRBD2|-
CASSFRGGGLAGGRDTQYF
TGTGCCAGCAGCTTCCGGGGCGGCGGACTAGCGGGGGGTAGGGATACGCAGTATTTT
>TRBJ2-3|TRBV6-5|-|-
CASSDGVFTDTQYF
TGTGCCAGCAGCGACGGGGTTTTCACAGATACGCAGTATTTT
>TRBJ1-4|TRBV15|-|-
CATSSGATNEKLFF
TGTGCCACCAGCAGCGGGGCAACTAATGAAAAACTGTTTTTT
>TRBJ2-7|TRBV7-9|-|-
CASSLSTTGEQYF
TGTGCCAGCAGCTTATCAACGACTGGTGAGCAGTACTTC
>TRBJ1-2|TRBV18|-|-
CASSPSGQFTYGYTF
TGTGCCAGCTCCCCGTCCGGACAGTTTACCTATGGCTACACCTTC
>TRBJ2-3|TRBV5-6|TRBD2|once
CASSLRTSGAHVDTQYF
TGTGCCAGCAGCTTGAGGACTAGCGGGGCACACGTAGATACGCAGTATTTT
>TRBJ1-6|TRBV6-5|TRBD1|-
CASMPGQIYNSPLHF
TGTGCCAGCATGCCGGGACAGATATATAATTCACCCCTCCACTTT
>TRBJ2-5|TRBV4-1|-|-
CASSRLEIETQYF
TGCGCCAGCAGCCGACTAGAAATAGAGACCCAGTACTTC